This passage covers 10 T cell receptor beta chains from one sample sequenced in a study of shared clonotypes between healthy human individuals. Naive-designated CD8 cells lacked CD45RO, were positively enriched for CCR7, and omitted terminally differentiated effector memory CD45RA+ cells. Only in-frame clones appear in the TCRdb table, and some are missing; sequencing was by immunoSEQ multiplex PCR. Altogether about 1,900,000 clones are present, about 94% being singletons, with the ten largest covering more than 0.95%. Material: naive CD8+ T cells sorted from blood. All receptors come from a man aged 18 to 29 in good health.

Worth noting for this clone: Other DNA sequences in the same sample also yield this CDR3. The V call is TRBV4-1, the J call TRBJ1-1; D call uncertain. Germline V gene sequence: CDR1 MGHRA, CDR2 YSYEKL. V lost 0 bases to trimming and J lost 5 bases, with 10 bases between them. The CDR3 contains 14 residues. The CDR3 protein is CASSQEPGLTEAFF. Here the CDR3 DNA reads TGCGCCAGCAGCCAAGAGCCGGGGTTAACTGAAGCTTTCTTT.

V is TRBV13 and J is TRBJ2-3; 12 nucleotides line up with TRBD2. Germline assignment: CDR1 PRHDT and CDR2 FYEKMQ (reference sequence). CDR3 length equals 17 residues. With V trimmed by 0 bases and J by 3 bases, 4 bases remained unmatched. The CDR3 region is CASSLGTSGSRTDTQYF. CDR3 bases: TGTGCCAGCAGCTTAGGGACTAGCGGGAGTCGGACAGATACGCAGTATTTT.

The V call is TRBV4-3, the J call TRBJ2-7; no clear D gene. The germline V gene encodes CDR1 LGHNA and CDR2 YSLEER. This CDR3 has 15 residues. Trimming shortened V by 0 bases and J by 1 base, and 10 bases separated the two germline ends. This chain's CDR3 is CASSQEIGRSYEQYF. The CDR3 DNA follows: TGCGCCAGCAGCCAAGAGATAGGAAGGTCCTACGAGCAGTACTTC.

This chain uses TRBV30 with TRBJ2-7; 9 bases are shared with TRBD1. The CDR3 extends over 14 amino acids. V shed 2 bases and J 7 bases; nucleotides not matched to a gene: 9. Germline V gene sequence: CDR1 GTSNPN, CDR2 SVGIG (reference sequence). CDR3 amino acids: CAWSTGTGLVEQYF. Written as DNA, the CDR3 is TGTGCCTGGAGTACCGGGACAGGGTTGGTTGAGCAGTACTTC.

The chain carries TRBV14 and TRBJ1-2; tentatively, D is TRBD1 (5 bases). The CDR3 loop spans 15 amino acids. The germline V gene encodes CDR1 SGHDN and CDR2 FVKESK. The ends were cut back, 4 bases at V and 2 bases at J, with 14 bases in the middle. The CDR3 loop is CASSPGHQINYGYTF. Here the CDR3 DNA reads TGTGCCAGCAGCCCTGGACACCAAATCAACTATGGCTACACCTTC.

This rearrangement joins TRBV5-1 to TRBJ2-7; unclear D gene. Trimming left V 1 base short and J 0 bases short, with 8 bases between. From germline, CDR1 is SGHRS and CDR2 YFSETQ. The length of the CDR3 is 14 residues. The CDR3 here is CASSLKPSSYEQYF. The CDR3, as DNA: TGCGCCAGCAGCTTGAAACCAAGCTCCTACGAGCAGTACTTC.

The chain employs TRBV4-1 and TRBJ1-1; tentative D call: TRBD1 (5 bases). Germline lookup yields CDR1 MGHRA and CDR2 YSYEKL. The CDR3 spans 16 residues. Trimming removed 6 bases at V and 0 bases at J, with 17 bases between. The CDR3 sequence is CASRLQAGLMNTEAFF. The CDR3, as DNA: TGCGCCAGCAGGTTACAGGCGGGCCTCATGAACACTGAAGCTTTCTTT.

This rearrangement joins TRBV19 to TRBJ1-6; TRBD1 is a possible D gene (6 bases). Germline V gene data show CDR1 as LNHDA and CDR2 as SQIVND (reference sequence). This CDR3 is 17 amino acids long. V lost 4 bases, J lost 2 bases, and 15 bases lay in between. The CDR3 DNA is TGTGCCAGTAGTAGGGCAGGGGAGGATACCTATAATTCACCCCTCCACTTT. Protein product: CASSRAGEDTYNSPLHF.

This clone was observed a single time. The V gene is TRBV9, the J gene TRBJ2-1; 13 bases line up with TRBD2. CDR1 SGDLS and CDR2 YYNGEE come from the germline V gene. The J segment lost 7 bases and the V segment lost 4 bases, leaving 8 bases of the junction unmatched. The CDR3 length is 16 residues. The CDR3: CASSPGTSGAWNEQFF. The CDR3 DNA follows: TGTGCCAGCAGCCCCGGGACTAGCGGGGCTTGGAATGAGCAGTTCTTC.

The rearrangement uses TRBV27 and TRBJ2-5; tentative D call: TRBD1 (6 bases). Germline assignment: CDR1 MNHEY and CDR2 SMNVEV (reference sequence). This CDR3 is built from 14 residues. V lost 3 bases, J lost 1 base, and 9 bases lay in between. CDR3 in amino acids: CASSFGQFQETQYF. Here the CDR3 DNA reads TGTGCCAGCAGTTTCGGACAGTTCCAAGAGACCCAGTACTTC.